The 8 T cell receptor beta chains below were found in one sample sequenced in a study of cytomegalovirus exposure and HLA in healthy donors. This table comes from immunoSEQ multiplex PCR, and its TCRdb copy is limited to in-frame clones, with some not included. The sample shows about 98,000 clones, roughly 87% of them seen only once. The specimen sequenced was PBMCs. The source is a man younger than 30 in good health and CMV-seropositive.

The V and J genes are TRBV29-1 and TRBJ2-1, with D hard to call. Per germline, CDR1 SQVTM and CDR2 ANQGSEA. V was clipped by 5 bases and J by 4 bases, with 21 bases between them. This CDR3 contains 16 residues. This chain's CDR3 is CSVRPSVADTYNEQFF. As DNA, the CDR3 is TGCAGCGTTCGTCCGAGTGTGGCGGATACGTACAATGAGCAGTTCTTC.

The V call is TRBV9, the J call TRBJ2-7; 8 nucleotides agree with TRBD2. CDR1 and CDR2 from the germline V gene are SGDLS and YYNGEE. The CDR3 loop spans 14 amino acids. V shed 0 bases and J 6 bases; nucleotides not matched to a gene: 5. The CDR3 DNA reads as TGTGCCAGCAGCGTAGTTTCGGGAGGGGGCGAGCAGTACTTC. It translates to CASSVVSGGGEQYF.

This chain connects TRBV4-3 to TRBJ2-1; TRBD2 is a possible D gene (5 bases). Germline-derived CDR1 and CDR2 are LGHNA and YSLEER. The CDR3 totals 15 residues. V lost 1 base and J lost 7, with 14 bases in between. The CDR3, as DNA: TGCGCCAGCAGCCAAGTTCAGAGGGAAAGGAATGAGCAGTTCTTC. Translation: CASSQVQRERNEQFF.

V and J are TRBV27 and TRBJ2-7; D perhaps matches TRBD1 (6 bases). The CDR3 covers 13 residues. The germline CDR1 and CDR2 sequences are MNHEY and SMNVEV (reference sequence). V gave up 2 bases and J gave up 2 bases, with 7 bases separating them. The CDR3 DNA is TGTGCCAGCAGTTTAGGACAGCCCTACGAGCAGTACTTC. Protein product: CASSLGQPYEQYF.

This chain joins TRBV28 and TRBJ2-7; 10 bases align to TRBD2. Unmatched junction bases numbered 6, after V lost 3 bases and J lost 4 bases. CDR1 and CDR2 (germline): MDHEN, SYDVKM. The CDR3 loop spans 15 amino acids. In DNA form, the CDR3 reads TGTGCCAGCAGTTTTTGGGCTAGCGGGAGATACGAGCAGTACTTC. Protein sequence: CASSFWASGRYEQYF.

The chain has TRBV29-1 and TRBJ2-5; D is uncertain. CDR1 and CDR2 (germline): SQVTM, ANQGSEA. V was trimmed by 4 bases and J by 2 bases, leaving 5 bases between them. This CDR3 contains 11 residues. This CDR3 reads CSVAIQETQYF. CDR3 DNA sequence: TGCAGCGTTGCTATTCAAGAGACCCAGTACTTC.

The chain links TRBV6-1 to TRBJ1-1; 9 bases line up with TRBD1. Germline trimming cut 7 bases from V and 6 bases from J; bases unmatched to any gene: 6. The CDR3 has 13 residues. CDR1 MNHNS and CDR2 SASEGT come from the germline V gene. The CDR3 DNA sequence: TGTGCCAGCAACGGACAGGGGTGGTCTGAAGCTTTCTTT. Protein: CASNGQGWSEAFF.

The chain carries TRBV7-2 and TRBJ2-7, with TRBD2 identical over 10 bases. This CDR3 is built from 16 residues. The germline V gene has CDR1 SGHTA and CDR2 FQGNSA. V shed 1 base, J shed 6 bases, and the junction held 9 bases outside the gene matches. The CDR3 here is CASSLVLASGSPEQYF. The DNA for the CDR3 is TGTGCCAGCAGCTTAGTTCTCGCTAGCGGGAGTCCCGAGCAGTACTTC.